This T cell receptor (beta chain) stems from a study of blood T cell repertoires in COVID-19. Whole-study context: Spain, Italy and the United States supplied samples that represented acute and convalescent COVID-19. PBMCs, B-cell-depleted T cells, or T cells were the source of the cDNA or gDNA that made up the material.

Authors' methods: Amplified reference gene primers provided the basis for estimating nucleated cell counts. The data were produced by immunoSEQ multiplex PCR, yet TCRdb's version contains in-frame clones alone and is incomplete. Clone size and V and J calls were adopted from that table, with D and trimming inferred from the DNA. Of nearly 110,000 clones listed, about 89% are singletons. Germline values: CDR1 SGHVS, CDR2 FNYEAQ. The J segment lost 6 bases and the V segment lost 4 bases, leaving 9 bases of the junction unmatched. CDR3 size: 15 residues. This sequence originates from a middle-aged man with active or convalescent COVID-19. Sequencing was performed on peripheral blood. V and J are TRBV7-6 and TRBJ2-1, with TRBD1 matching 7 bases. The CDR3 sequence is CASSSTGSLSNEQFF. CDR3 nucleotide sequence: TGTGCCAGCAGCTCGACAGGGAGTTTAAGCAATGAGCAGTTCTTC.